This TCR beta chain was captured in a study of control samples from healthy donors and cancer patients. Produced via immunoSEQ multiplex PCR; TCRdb's table is partial and in-frame only. The repertoire holds about 410,000 clones, with 75% to 95% as singletons. Specimen: PBMCs. The receptor's source is a man aged 35 to 55 with head and neck cancer.

The CDR3, as DNA: TGTGCCTGGAGTGTACAGAGAAGGACTGAAGCTTTCTTT. It translates to CAWSVQRRTEAFF. This chain connects TRBV30 to TRBJ1-1; D call uncertain. The CDR3 consists of 13 residues. Germline V gives CDR1 GTSNPN, CDR2 SVGIG (reference sequence). With 0 bases removed from V and 5 bases from J, the gap between germline ends came to 10 bases.